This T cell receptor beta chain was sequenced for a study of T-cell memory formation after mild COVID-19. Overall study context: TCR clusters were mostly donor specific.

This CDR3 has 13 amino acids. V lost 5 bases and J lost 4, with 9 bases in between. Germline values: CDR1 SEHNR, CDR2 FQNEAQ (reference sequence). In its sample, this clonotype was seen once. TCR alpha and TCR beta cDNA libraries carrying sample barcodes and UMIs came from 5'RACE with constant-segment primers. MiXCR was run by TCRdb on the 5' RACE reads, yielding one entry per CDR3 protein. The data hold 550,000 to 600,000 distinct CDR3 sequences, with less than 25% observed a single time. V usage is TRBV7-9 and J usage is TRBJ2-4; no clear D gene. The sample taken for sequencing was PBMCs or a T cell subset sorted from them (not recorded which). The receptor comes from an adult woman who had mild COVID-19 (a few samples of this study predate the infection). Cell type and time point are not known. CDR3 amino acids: CASSPYEKNIQYF. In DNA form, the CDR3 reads TGTGCCAGCAGCCCCTATGAGAAAAACATTCAGTACTTC.